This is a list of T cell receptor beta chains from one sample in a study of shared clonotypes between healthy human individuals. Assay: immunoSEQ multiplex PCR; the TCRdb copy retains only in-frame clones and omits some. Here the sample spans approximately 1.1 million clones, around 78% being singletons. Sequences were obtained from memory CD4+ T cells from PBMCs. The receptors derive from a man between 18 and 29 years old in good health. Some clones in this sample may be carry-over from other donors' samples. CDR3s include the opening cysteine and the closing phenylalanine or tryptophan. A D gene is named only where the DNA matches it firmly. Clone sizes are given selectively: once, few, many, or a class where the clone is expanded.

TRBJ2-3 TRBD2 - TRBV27 CASSASSGWTDTQYF TGTGCCAGCAGTGCTTCTAGCGGGTGGACAGATACGCAGTATTTT
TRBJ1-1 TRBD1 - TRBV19 CASSNPGQGWTEAFF TGTGCCAGTAGCAACCCGGGACAGGGCTGGACTGAAGCTTTCTTT
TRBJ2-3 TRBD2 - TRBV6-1 CASSEVAGIQLSTDTQYF TGTGCCAGCAGTGAAGTAGCGGGGATCCAACTTAGCACAGATACGCAGTATTTT
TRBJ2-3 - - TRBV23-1 CASSQSGRGTDTQYF TGCGCCAGCAGTCAATCCGGCCGCGGCACAGATACGCAGTATTTT
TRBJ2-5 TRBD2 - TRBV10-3 CAISVGFGTNIQETQYF TGTGCCATCAGTGTGGGGTTTGGGACTAATATCCAAGAGACCCAGTACTTC
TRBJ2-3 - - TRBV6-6 CASSYSQTDTQYF TGTGCCAGCAGTTACTCTCAGACAGATACGCAGTATTTT
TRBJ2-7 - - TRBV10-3 CAISTSLVDEQYF TGTGCCATCAGTACATCGCTCGTGGACGAGCAGTACTTC
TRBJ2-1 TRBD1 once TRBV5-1 CASTLRQGASYNEQFF TGCGCCAGCACCTTACGACAGGGGGCCTCCTACAATGAGCAGTTCTTC
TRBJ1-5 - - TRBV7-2 CASSPQGLGNQPQHF TGTGCCAGCAGCCCTCAGGGACTGGGCAATCAGCCCCAGCATTTT
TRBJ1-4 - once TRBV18 CASSQGAGGLWEKLFF TGTGCCAGCTCACAAGGGGCTGGGGGCCTCTGGGAAAAACTGTTTTTT
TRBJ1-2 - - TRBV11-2 CASSPLTGRPGGYTF TGTGCCAGCAGCCCCCTGACAGGCCGGCCCGGGGGCTACACCTTC
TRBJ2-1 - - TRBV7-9 CASSLGGSDHEQFF TGTGCCAGCAGCTTAGGGGGGAGTGACCATGAGCAGTTCTTC
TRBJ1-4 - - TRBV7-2 CASSHNSEKLFF TGTGCCAGCAGCCATAATAGTGAAAAACTGTTTTTT
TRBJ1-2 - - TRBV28 CASSLVQPTDPGSYTF TGTGCCAGCAGTTTAGTACAGCCTACGGACCCCGGGAGCTACACCTTC
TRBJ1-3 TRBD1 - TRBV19 CASSAGTGHSGNTIYF TGTGCCAGTAGTGCTGGGACAGGGCACTCTGGAAACACCATATATTTT